Listed here are 27 T cell receptor beta chains from one sample, sequenced in a study of blood T cell repertoires in COVID-19. The data were produced by immunoSEQ multiplex PCR, yet TCRdb's version contains in-frame clones alone and is incomplete. The sample lists a few hundred thousand clones, about 91% occurring once. The sequenced sample was PBMCs or T cells enriched from blood (not recorded which). The receptors derive from a young woman who had recovered from COVID-19.

The rearrangement joins TRBV3-1 (or the pseudogene TRBV3-2) to TRBJ2-5; TRBD2 matches at 10 bases. The V and J ends lost 4 bases and 7 bases, in that order; junction bases with no gene match: 6. CDR1 and CDR2 (germline): LGHDT, YNNKEL (reference sequence). The CDR3 has 14 residues. The CDR3 bases are TGTGCCAGCAGCCGGGCTAGCGGGGGTCGGACCCAGTACTTC. This sequence encodes CASSRASGGRTQYF.

V gene TRBV2 combines with J gene TRBJ2-3; maybe TRBD1 (6 bases). Germline-derived CDR1 and CDR2 are SNHLY and FYNNEI. V was clipped by 6 bases and J by 2 bases, with 12 bases between them. The length of the CDR3 is 14 residues. CDR3 sequence reads: CASSGQLFTDTQYF. Here the CDR3 DNA reads TGTGCCAGCAGCGGACAGCTATTCACAGATACGCAGTATTTT.

The rearrangement joins TRBV24-1 to TRBJ2-2; 14 bases match TRBD2. The ends lost 3 bases at V and 5 bases at J; junction bases unmatched: 4. CDR3 length: 17 residues. CDR1 and CDR2 from the germline V gene are KGHDR and SFDVKD. In DNA, the CDR3 is TGTGCCACCAGTGATCTTAGGACTAGCGGGAGGACCGGGGAGCTGTTTTTT. Translation: CATSDLRTSGRTGELFF.

The chain uses TRBV28 and TRBJ2-7, with a weak D call TRBD1 (6 bases). This CDR3 contains 16 residues. V was cut by 6 bases and J by 0 bases, with 18 bases left in between. Germline V gene lookup returns CDR1 MDHEN and CDR2 SYDVKM. The CDR3 DNA reads TGTGCCAGCAGCCCCCCCTGGACAGCTTACTCCTACGAGCAGTACTTC. It is translated as CASSPPWTAYSYEQYF.

V gene TRBV25-1 combines with J gene TRBJ2-1; 7 bases are a match to TRBD1. Germline V gene sequence: CDR1 MGHDK, CDR2 SYGVNS. This CDR3 region has 17 residues. V gave up 3 bases and J gave up 8 bases; unmatched junction bases: 16. The CDR3 sequence is CASSDYFTGETSHEQFF. In DNA, the CDR3 is TGTGCCAGCAGTGACTATTTTACAGGGGAGACAAGTCATGAGCAGTTCTTC.

This clone was detected once. The CDR3 reads CASSHYSQGWDYGYTF. The CDR3 nucleotides read TGTGCCAGCAGCCATTATAGCCAGGGGTGGGACTATGGCTACACCTTC. This chain uses TRBV28 with TRBJ1-2, with D possibly being TRBD1 (6 bases). The CDR3 covers 16 residues. V gave up 6 bases and J gave up 3 bases, with 20 bases separating them. The germline CDR1 and CDR2 sequences are MDHEN and SYDVKM.

This chain joins TRBV12-5 and TRBJ2-5; D is possibly TRBD2 (6 bases). The germline V gene has CDR1 LGHNT and CDR2 FRNRAP. This CDR3 region has 12 residues. Trimming shortened V by 10 bases and J by 4 bases, and 13 bases separated the two germline ends. CDR3 sequence: CATSMGGETQYF. In DNA form, the CDR3 reads TGTGCTACCTCGATGGGGGGAGAGACCCAGTACTTC.

V gene TRBV9 combines with J gene TRBJ1-2, with D unresolved. Germline V gene lookup returns CDR1 SGDLS and CDR2 YYNGEE. Trimming left V 2 bases short and J 4 bases short, with 15 bases between. CDR3 size: 15 residues. CDR3 loop: CASSVRPGGLYGYTF. CDR3 nucleotides: TGTGCCAGCAGCGTTCGACCGGGCGGACTCTATGGCTACACCTTC.

The J gene is TRBJ1-1, the V gene TRBV5-4, with D tentatively TRBD1 (5 bases). The CDR3 is 15 residues long. Germline CDR1 reads SGHNT; CDR2 reads YYREEE (reference sequence). Trimming removed 1 base at V and 5 bases at J, with 15 bases between. The CDR3 spells CASSLRSSGETEAFF. Written as DNA, the CDR3 is TGTGCCAGCAGCTTGAGGTCGTCGGGGGAAACTGAAGCTTTCTTT.

The gene calls are TRBV6-5 and TRBJ1-2; possibly TRBD1 for D (5 bases). Germline CDR1 is MNHEY and CDR2 is SVGAGI. This CDR3 is built from 16 residues. Between the trimmed V and J ends, which lost 0 bases and 4 bases, there was a span of 15 bases. The DNA for the CDR3 is TGTGCCAGCAGTTACTCGAATTCGGCAGGGATCTATGGCTACACCTTC. It translates to CASSYSNSAGIYGYTF.

The chain carries TRBV7-2 and TRBJ2-1; 10 nucleotides align to TRBD2. This CDR3 comprises 17 residues. V lost 5 bases, J lost 7 bases, and 14 bases stayed unmatched. In germline, CDR1 is SGHTA, CDR2 FQGNSA. The CDR3 DNA follows: TGTGCCAGCAGCCCAGACATACAGAGCGGGAGGGCAAATGAGCAGTTCTTC. The encoded protein is CASSPDIQSGRANEQFF.

The chain uses TRBV7-2 and TRBJ2-3; the D is unclear. The CDR3 spans 12 residues. Trimming cost V 4 bases and J 0 bases, with 2 bases left between them. CDR1 is SGHTA and CDR2 is FQGNSA in the germline V gene. CDR3 bases: TGTGCCAGCAGCTCAAGCACAGATACGCAGTATTTT. Its protein is CASSSSTDTQYF. Full variable domain (missing parts from reference TRBV7-2 and TRBJ2-3): GAGVSQSPSNKVTEKGKDVELRCDPISGHTALYWYRQSLGQGLEFLIYFQGNSAPDKSGLPSDRFSAERTGGSVSTLTIQRTQQEDSAVYLCASSSSTDTQYFGPGTRLTVL.

In its sample, this clone was seen once. The chain recombines TRBV5-1 with TRBJ2-2; 14 bases agree with TRBD2. CDR3 length equals 19 residues. With V trimmed by 4 bases and J by 0 bases, 8 bases remained unmatched. Germline-derived CDR1 and CDR2 are SGHRS and YFSETQ. In DNA, the CDR3 is TGCGCCAGCAGCCCAGGACTAGCGGGGGGCCAATCGAACACCGGGGAGCTGTTTTTT. It codes for CASSPGLAGGQSNTGELFF. Combining the CDR3 with reference TRBV5-1 and TRBJ2-2 gives the whole variable domain KAGVTQTPRYLIKTRGQQVTLSCSPISGHRSVSWYQQTPGQGLQFLFEYFSETQRNKGNFPGRFSGRQFSNSRSEMNVSTLELGDSALYLCASSPGLAGGQSNTGELFFGEGSRLTVL.

This chain uses TRBV11-3 with TRBJ2-1; 15 bases line up with TRBD2. V lost 4 bases to trimming and J lost 5 bases; unmatched junction nucleotides: 6. The CDR3 has 17 amino acids. The germline gives CDR1 SGHNT, CDR2 YENEEA. The CDR3 is CASSSGLAGGYDNEQFF. The CDR3 nucleotides read TGTGCCAGCAGCTCCGGACTAGCGGGAGGGTACGACAATGAGCAGTTCTTC.

The rearrangement links TRBV18 to TRBJ1-4, with 7 nucleotides matching TRBD1. The germline gives CDR1 KGHSH, CDR2 LQKENI. V was pared by 0 bases and J by 4 bases, with 11 bases of the junction left unmatched. There are 18 residues in the CDR3. The CDR3: CASSPPRDRARYNEKLFF. Written as DNA, the CDR3 is TGTGCCAGCTCACCACCCCGAGACAGGGCGCGGTATAATGAAAAACTGTTTTTT.

V and J are TRBV28 and TRBJ1-5; 12 bases agree with TRBD1. The J segment lost 4 bases and the V segment lost 5 bases, leaving 12 bases of the junction unmatched. The germline gives CDR1 MDHEN, CDR2 SYDVKM. The CDR3 extends over 18 amino acids. The CDR3 is CASSAGDRGHVGNQPQHF. CDR3 nucleotide sequence: TGTGCCAGCAGTGCTGGGGACAGGGGGCATGTAGGAAATCAGCCCCAGCATTTT.

This clone was picked up one time. The V call is TRBV7-2, the J call TRBJ1-1; possibly TRBD1 for D (5 bases). Trimming left V 5 bases short and J 4 bases short, with 17 bases between. The CDR3 extends over 15 amino acids. In germline, CDR1 is SGHTA, CDR2 FQGNSA. This chain's CDR3 is CASSRPQGGFTEAFF. The CDR3 DNA is TGTGCCAGCAGCCGGCCTCAGGGAGGTTTCACTGAAGCTTTCTTT.

The rearrangement links TRBV24-1 to TRBJ1-2; D may be TRBD1 (5 bases). This CDR3 has 15 amino acids. V lost 2 bases to trimming and J lost 8 bases, with 17 bases between them. Germline V gives CDR1 KGHDR, CDR2 SFDVKD. As DNA, the CDR3 is TGTGCCACCAGTGATTCCGGTCGCGGGGCTGGGGGCTACACCTTC. This gives the protein CATSDSGRGAGGYTF.

This clone was seen once. This rearrangement joins TRBV3-1 (or the pseudogene TRBV3-2) to TRBJ1-1; a weak D match, TRBD1 (5 bases). CDR3 length equals 17 residues. Germline values: CDR1 LGHDT, CDR2 YNNKEL (reference sequence). V was clipped by 8 bases and J by 0 bases, with 22 bases between them. CDR3 residues: CASGDPGYLKMNTEAFF. In nucleotides, the CDR3 is TGTGCCAGCGGCGACCCAGGGTATCTTAAGATGAACACTGAAGCTTTCTTT.

The V gene is TRBV6-2 or TRBV6-3, the J gene TRBJ2-5; 10 nucleotides match TRBD2. With V trimmed by 0 bases and J by 1 base, 2 bases remained unmatched. The V gene's germline CDR1 is MNHEY and CDR2 SVGEGT. This CDR3 has 16 amino acids. The CDR3 region is CASSYSLAGAQETQYF. The CDR3 DNA reads as TGTGCCAGCAGTTACTCGCTAGCGGGGGCCCAAGAGACCCAGTACTTC.

The CDR3 loop reads CASSLGKAGGPGTQYF. For the CDR3, the DNA is TGTGCCAGCAGCTTAGGGAAAGCGGGGGGGCCCGGGACCCAGTACTTC. The chain recombines TRBV5-4 with TRBJ2-5, with TRBD2 matching over 10 bases. Trimming took 2 bases from V and 7 from J; bases not matched to a gene: 11. Germline CDR1 reads SGHNT; CDR2 reads YYREEE (reference sequence). This CDR3 region has 16 residues.

The genes are TRBV19 and TRBJ2-1, with 7 bases that match TRBD1. The junction had 15 bases not matched to a gene; V was cut back by 8 bases and J by 8 bases. Germline lookup yields CDR1 LNHDA and CDR2 SQIVND (reference sequence). CDR3 length: 15 residues. In DNA, the CDR3 is TGTGCCAGTCTCCTTGACAGGGTCTTCAGCGATGAGCAGTTCTTC. It encodes CASLLDRVFSDEQFF.

V and J are TRBV7-9 and TRBJ2-3; D gene uncertain. V lost 5 bases and J lost 6, with 9 bases in between. The length of the CDR3 is 12 residues. Germline loops: CDR1 SEHNR, CDR2 FQNEAQ (reference sequence). The CDR3 region has the DNA TGTGCCAGCAGCCGTACTCTCGATACGCAGTATTTT. This sequence encodes CASSRTLDTQYF.

V usage is TRBV7-2 and J usage is TRBJ2-3; D is possibly TRBD2 (6 bases). Trimming removed 2 bases from V and 3 bases from J, with 15 bases in between. The CDR3 is 16 residues long. CDR1 SGHTA and CDR2 FQGNSA come from the germline V gene. This CDR3 is CASSLRDFGVTDTQYF. The CDR3 region has the DNA TGTGCCAGCAGCTTACGGGACTTCGGTGTGACAGATACGCAGTATTTT.

The CDR3 loop is CASSPGGTANTEAFF. For the CDR3, the DNA is TGTGCCAGCAGTCCGGGGGGCACTGCGAACACTGAAGCTTTCTTT. The chain is built from TRBV28 and TRBJ1-1; D perhaps matches TRBD1 (6 bases). V was cut by 5 bases and J by 1 base, with 14 bases left in between. From germline, CDR1 is MDHEN and CDR2 SYDVKM. This CDR3 comprises 15 residues.

The chain has TRBV30 and TRBJ1-5, with 9 positions matching TRBD1. Trimming removed 8 bases from V and 1 base from J; junction bases left unmatched: 15. The CDR3 has 17 amino acids. Germline values: CDR1 GTSNPN, CDR2 SVGIG (reference sequence). The CDR3 region is CAASPGTGIGSNQPQHF. For the CDR3, the DNA is TGTGCCGCATCCCCCGGGACAGGGATAGGGAGCAATCAGCCCCAGCATTTT.

The rearrangement uses TRBV18 and TRBJ2-2, with D possibly being TRBD1 (5 bases). In germline, CDR1 is KGHSH, CDR2 LQKENI. CDR3 length equals 16 residues. Trimming shortened V by 3 bases and J by 6 bases, and 17 bases separated the two germline ends. The CDR3 spells CASSPSLFRVPGELFF. The DNA for the CDR3 is TGTGCCAGCTCACCCAGCTTGTTCAGGGTCCCCGGGGAGCTGTTTTTT.